This is a list of T cell receptor beta chains from one sample in a study of neurological immune-mediated disorders. TCRdb used MiXCR to reprocess the 5' RACE reads, holding one entry per CDR3 protein. The top ten clones hold 6.5% to 9.5% of a sample with 65,000 to 85,000 distinct CDR3 sequences, 5.5% to 6.5% of them seen once. The source material was PBMCs. These receptors were obtained from a woman in her sixties or seventies with multiple sclerosis. The CDR3 runs from the conserved cysteine through the conserved F or W. A D gene is named only where the DNA matches it firmly. Some rows have no size entry. The others give once, few or many, or a class for an expanded clone.

D gene: -; J gene: TRBJ1-2; clone size: -; V gene: TRBV27; CDR3 DNA: TGTGCCAGCGCTATAAGGGACGACTATGGCTACACCTTC; CDR3 protein: CASAIRDDYGYTF
D gene: -; J gene: TRBJ2-5; clone size: few; V gene: TRBV5-1; CDR3 DNA: TGCGCCAGCAGCCGACCGGGGGTCCAAGAGACCCAGTACTTC; CDR3 protein: CASSRPGVQETQYF
D gene: -; J gene: TRBJ1-6; clone size: many; V gene: TRBV12-5; CDR3 DNA: TGTGCTAGTGGTTTGGTCACCGGGACCGGGGGGCCCCTCCACTTT; CDR3 protein: CASGLVTGTGGPLHF
D gene: TRBD1; J gene: TRBJ1-2; clone size: -; V gene: TRBV5-6; CDR3 DNA: TGTGCCAGCAGCAGAGGGACAGGGGTTGAATATGGCTACACCTTC; CDR3 protein: CASSRGTGVEYGYTF
D gene: -; J gene: TRBJ2-7; clone size: many; V gene: TRBV7-2; CDR3 DNA: TGTGCCAGCAGCTTAGAGGTACTCTCCTACGAGCAGTACTTC; CDR3 protein: CASSLEVLSYEQYF
D gene: -; J gene: TRBJ1-5; clone size: many; V gene: TRBV20-1; CDR3 DNA: TGCAGTGCTAGGTCGACAACAGGGAGGATGTATCAGCCCCAGCATTTT; CDR3 protein: CSARSTTGRMYQPQHF
D gene: -; J gene: TRBJ2-1; clone size: many; V gene: TRBV19; CDR3 DNA: TGTGCCAGTAGTAAAGACAGGAGCAATGAGCAGTTCTTC; CDR3 protein: CASSKDRSNEQFF
D gene: TRBD2; J gene: TRBJ2-3; clone size: many; V gene: TRBV5-1; CDR3 DNA: TGCGCCAGCAGCTCTAGGACTAGAGAACGAGATACGCAGTATTTT; CDR3 protein: CASSSRTRERDTQYF
D gene: -; J gene: TRBJ2-1; clone size: many; V gene: TRBV7-9; CDR3 DNA: TGTGCCAGCAGCTTACCGGGGGGCGATGAGCAGTTCTTC; CDR3 protein: CASSLPGGDEQFF
D gene: TRBD1; J gene: TRBJ2-4; clone size: many; V gene: TRBV28; CDR3 DNA: TGTGCCAGCAGTTTATGGAGCACCGGGACAGGGAAGGACATTCAGTACTTC; CDR3 protein: CASSLWSTGTGKDIQYF
D gene: -; J gene: TRBJ2-1; clone size: many; V gene: TRBV5-1; CDR3 DNA: TGCGCCAGCAGCTTGGGTAGCCTAGATGAGCAGTTCTTC; CDR3 protein: CASSLGSLDEQFF
D gene: TRBD1; J gene: TRBJ2-3; clone size: many; V gene: TRBV5-6; CDR3 DNA: TGTGCCAGCAGCTTGGGGACAGGGGGTCGCACAGATACGCAGTATTTT; CDR3 protein: CASSLGTGGRTDTQYF
D gene: TRBD2; J gene: TRBJ2-4; clone size: many; V gene: TRBV6-2/TRBV6-3; CDR3 DNA: TGTGCCAGCAGTTATCTTCGGGCTAGCGGAAAAAACATTCAGTACTTC; CDR3 protein: CASSYLRASGKNIQYF
D gene: -; J gene: TRBJ1-5; clone size: many; V gene: TRBV27; CDR3 DNA: TGTGCCAGCAGGGGACGGGCCGTTTTGGAGCCCCAGCATTTT; CDR3 protein: CASRGRAVLEPQHF
D gene: -; J gene: TRBJ2-7; clone size: many; V gene: TRBV6-5; CDR3 DNA: TGTGCCAGCAGCCGAGCCTACGAGCAGTACTTC; CDR3 protein: CASSRAYEQYF
D gene: -; J gene: TRBJ2-2; clone size: many; V gene: TRBV11-2; CDR3 DNA: TGTGCCAGCAGCTTAGATAGGCATTCCACCGGGGAGCTGTTTTTT; CDR3 protein: CASSLDRHSTGELFF
D gene: TRBD2; J gene: TRBJ2-2; clone size: -; V gene: TRBV5-5; CDR3 DNA: TGTGCCAGCAGCTTGCGGTGGAGCGGGGGGACTTCCGGGGAGCTGTTTTTT; CDR3 protein: CASSLRWSGGTSGELFF
D gene: -; J gene: TRBJ2-7; clone size: medium-sized; V gene: TRBV10-1; CDR3 DNA: TGCGCCAGCAGTAACGGGGGACCCCCCTACGAGCAGTACTTC; CDR3 protein: CASSNGGPPYEQYF
D gene: TRBD2; J gene: TRBJ2-7; clone size: many; V gene: TRBV20-1; CDR3 DNA: TGCAGTGCTAGATCACTAGCGCAGAGCTCCTACGAGCAGTACTTC; CDR3 protein: CSARSLAQSSYEQYF
D gene: -; J gene: TRBJ2-2; clone size: many; V gene: TRBV25-1; CDR3 DNA: TGTGCCAGCCTAGGAGGAAGGGTGGGGACCGGGGAGCTGTTTTTT; CDR3 protein: CASLGGRVGTGELFF
D gene: TRBD1; J gene: TRBJ2-1; clone size: many; V gene: TRBV7-9; CDR3 DNA: TGTGCCAGCATCAGGACAGGGGAAAGCAATGAGCAGTTCTTC; CDR3 protein: CASIRTGESNEQFF
D gene: -; J gene: TRBJ2-2; clone size: many; V gene: TRBV9; CDR3 DNA: TGTGCCAGCAGCGTTCCTAGCGCGGGGTACCCCGGGGAGCTGTTTTTT; CDR3 protein: CASSVPSAGYPGELFF
D gene: -; J gene: TRBJ2-1; clone size: many; V gene: TRBV24-1; CDR3 DNA: TGTGCCACCAGTGACCCCCTCGATTTGGACAATGAGCAGTTCTTC; CDR3 protein: CATSDPLDLDNEQFF
D gene: -; J gene: TRBJ1-5; clone size: many; V gene: TRBV12-3/TRBV12-4; CDR3 DNA: TGTGCCAGCAGTTTCGGCCAGGGCAACAATCAGCCCCAGCATTTT; CDR3 protein: CASSFGQGNNQPQHF
D gene: -; J gene: TRBJ1-2; clone size: many; V gene: TRBV12-3/TRBV12-4; CDR3 DNA: TGTGCCAGCAGTTTAAGGGAGGGCAGCTATGGCTACACCTTC; CDR3 protein: CASSLREGSYGYTF
D gene: TRBD1; J gene: TRBJ1-1; clone size: many; V gene: TRBV11-2; CDR3 DNA: TGTGCCAGCAGCTCCCCCGGGACAGGAGAAATGAACACTGAAGCTTTCTTT; CDR3 protein: CASSSPGTGEMNTEAFF
D gene: -; J gene: TRBJ2-4; clone size: many; V gene: TRBV5-5; CDR3 DNA: TGTGCCAGCAGCTTGTACCCGGACATTCAGTACTTC; CDR3 protein: CASSLYPDIQYF
D gene: TRBD1; J gene: TRBJ2-5; clone size: many; V gene: TRBV5-1; CDR3 DNA: TGCGCCAGCAGCATACGGACAGGGAATTCAGAGACCCAGTACTTC; CDR3 protein: CASSIRTGNSETQYF
D gene: -; J gene: TRBJ1-1; clone size: many; V gene: TRBV20-1; CDR3 DNA: TGCAGTGCCCCAGACAGCCACCTGAACACTGAAGCTTTCTTT; CDR3 protein: CSAPDSHLNTEAFF
D gene: TRBD1; J gene: TRBJ1-1; clone size: many; V gene: TRBV18; CDR3 DNA: TGTGCCAGCTCACCACAGACAGGGCGGAACACTGAAGCTTTCTTT; CDR3 protein: CASSPQTGRNTEAFF
D gene: -; J gene: TRBJ1-1; clone size: many; V gene: TRBV6-1; CDR3 DNA: TGTGCCAGCAGTGATCCCGGGGTCGAGAACACTGAAGCTTTCTTT; CDR3 protein: CASSDPGVENTEAFF
D gene: -; J gene: TRBJ2-2; clone size: many; V gene: TRBV12-3/TRBV12-4; CDR3 DNA: TGTGCCAGCAGTGACTTGAACACCGGGGAGCTGTTTTTT; CDR3 protein: CASSDLNTGELFF
D gene: -; J gene: TRBJ2-1; clone size: many; V gene: TRBV5-1; CDR3 DNA: TGCGCCAGCAGCTTGTCACGCCTAACCATCTACAATGAGCAGTTCTTC; CDR3 protein: CASSLSRLTIYNEQFF
D gene: -; J gene: TRBJ2-1; clone size: few; V gene: TRBV7-8; CDR3 DNA: TGTGCCAGCAGCTTACATGGTAGCCGCTCAGGAGAGCAGTTCTTC; CDR3 protein: CASSLHGSRSGEQFF
D gene: -; J gene: TRBJ1-4; clone size: -; V gene: TRBV7-2; CDR3 DNA: TGTGCCAGCAGCCGGACAGCAACTAATGAAAAACTGTTTTTT; CDR3 protein: CASSRTATNEKLFF
D gene: -; J gene: TRBJ2-7; clone size: many; V gene: TRBV12-3/TRBV12-4; CDR3 DNA: TGTGCCAGCAGCCCGACAGCACCCTCGTACGAGCAGTACTTC; CDR3 protein: CASSPTAPSYEQYF
D gene: -; J gene: TRBJ2-5; clone size: medium-sized; V gene: TRBV20-1; CDR3 DNA: TGCAGTGCTAGTAAACCGCCCAACTACTTC; CDR3 protein: CSASKPPNYF
D gene: -; J gene: TRBJ2-7; clone size: many; V gene: TRBV15; CDR3 DNA: TGTGCCACCAGCCCGAGAGAATCCTACGAGCAGTACTTC; CDR3 protein: CATSPRESYEQYF
D gene: -; J gene: TRBJ1-2; clone size: many; V gene: TRBV6-1; CDR3 DNA: TGTGCCAGCAGTGAAGCAGAGGGTGGATATGGCTACACCTTC; CDR3 protein: CASSEAEGGYGYTF
D gene: -; J gene: TRBJ1-2; clone size: many; V gene: TRBV5-5; CDR3 DNA: TGTGCCAGCAGCTTGTCTGTAGGCGGCTATGGCTACACCTTC; CDR3 protein: CASSLSVGGYGYTF
D gene: -; J gene: TRBJ1-3; clone size: many; V gene: TRBV7-6; CDR3 DNA: TGTGCCAGCAGCTTACAGGGGCTGAAGTCAGGAAACACCATATATTTT; CDR3 protein: CASSLQGLKSGNTIYF